Listed below are T cell receptor beta chains from one sample, sequenced in a study of T cells in Graves' hyperthyroidism and ophthalmopathy. TCRdb recomputed calls from the multiplex PCR reads with MiXCR, one row per CDR3 protein. The table includes 300,000 to 450,000 distinct CDR3 sequences, approximately 15% detected once. What was sequenced was blood. The receptors stem from a woman between 18 and 30 years old with Graves' hyperthyroidism that later progressed to Graves' ophthalmopathy. CDR3s include the opening cysteine and the closing phenylalanine or tryptophan. The D gene is left open where the match is weak. Rows give clone size only sometimes, using once, few, many, or a class for an expanded clone.

len: 15
abundance: few
d_gene: TRBD2
j_gene: TRBJ2-2
v_gene: TRBV13
CDR3nt: TGTGCCAGCAGGACTAGCAATTGGGGGACCGGGGAGCTGTTTTTT
CDR3aa: CASRTSNWGTGELFF

len: 13
abundance: many
d_gene: NA
j_gene: TRBJ1-2
v_gene: TRBV7-2
CDR3nt: TGTGCCAGCAGACAGACGGACAACTATGGCTACACCTTC
CDR3aa: CASRQTDNYGYTF

len: 16
abundance: NA
d_gene: NA
j_gene: TRBJ1-1
v_gene: TRBV27
CDR3nt: TGTGCCAGCAGTTTAATCGGTACGGCTTGGGTCACTGAAGCTTTCTTT
CDR3aa: CASSLIGTAWVTEAFF

len: 15
abundance: NA
d_gene: NA
j_gene: TRBJ1-5
v_gene: TRBV5-8
CDR3nt: TGTGCCAGCAGCTTGGACCTCGGGGTAAATCAGCCCCAGCATTTT
CDR3aa: CASSLDLGVNQPQHF

len: 14
abundance: many
d_gene: NA
j_gene: TRBJ2-2
v_gene: TRBV28
CDR3nt: TGTGCCCCCAAGGGAGAAGAGGGTGCCGGGGAGCTGTTTTTT
CDR3aa: CAPKGEEGAGELFF

len: 12
abundance: many
d_gene: NA
j_gene: TRBJ1-1
v_gene: TRBV6-1
CDR3nt: TGTGCCAGCAGTTACGGGGGGACTGAAGCTTTCTTT
CDR3aa: CASSYGGTEAFF

len: 16
abundance: NA
d_gene: TRBD1
j_gene: TRBJ1-1
v_gene: TRBV11-2
CDR3nt: TGCGCCAGCAGCCGGGGACAGGGGGCTCGGGGCACTGAAGCTTTCTTT
CDR3aa: CASSRGQGARGTEAFF

len: 14
abundance: many
d_gene: TRBD1
j_gene: TRBJ1-1
v_gene: TRBV12-3/TRBV12-4
CDR3nt: TGTGCCAGCAGCAGACAGGGGGCGGGCGCTGAAGCTTTCTTT
CDR3aa: CASSRQGAGAEAFF

len: 14
abundance: few
d_gene: NA
j_gene: TRBJ1-6
v_gene: TRBV12-3/TRBV12-4
CDR3nt: TGTGCCAGCAGTTTAGGGCTCCGAGGCTCACCCCTCCACTTT
CDR3aa: CASSLGLRGSPLHF

len: 16
abundance: many
d_gene: TRBD2
j_gene: TRBJ2-3
v_gene: TRBV7-9
CDR3nt: TGTGCCAGCAGCGCCGGGAGGGATACTAGCACAGATACGCAGTATTTT
CDR3aa: CASSAGRDTSTDTQYF

len: 19
abundance: many
d_gene: NA
j_gene: TRBJ2-1
v_gene: TRBV7-9
CDR3nt: TGTGCCAGCAGCTTAGGGGCCCCCAGGTGGACCTGGGGGTCGAATGAGCAGTTCTTC
CDR3aa: CASSLGAPRWTWGSNEQFF

len: 14
abundance: many
d_gene: NA
j_gene: TRBJ2-1
v_gene: TRBV7-2
CDR3nt: TGTGCCACCCCCATGACGGGAGAATATGATGAGCAGTTCTTC
CDR3aa: CATPMTGEYDEQFF

len: 15
abundance: many
d_gene: TRBD1
j_gene: TRBJ2-7
v_gene: TRBV7-2
CDR3nt: TGTGCCAGCAGCCCGGGGACAGCGGCGAGGTACGAGCAGTACTTC
CDR3aa: CASSPGTAARYEQYF

len: 15
abundance: NA
d_gene: NA
j_gene: TRBJ2-5
v_gene: TRBV12-3/TRBV12-4
CDR3nt: TGTGCCAGCAGCCTAACAGGGACCCCGCAGGGAACCCAGTACTTC
CDR3aa: CASSLTGTPQGTQYF

len: 14
abundance: many
d_gene: NA
j_gene: TRBJ1-1
v_gene: TRBV20-1
CDR3nt: TGCAGTGCTAGAGACATACAAAGGGGACCTGAAGCTTTCTTT
CDR3aa: CSARDIQRGPEAFF

len: 14
abundance: many
d_gene: NA
j_gene: TRBJ2-7
v_gene: TRBV4-2
CDR3nt: TGTGCCAGCAGCCCATACCTCGGGGGATACGAGCAGTACTTC
CDR3aa: CASSPYLGGYEQYF

len: 14
abundance: many
d_gene: NA
j_gene: TRBJ2-1
v_gene: TRBV28
CDR3nt: TGTGCCAGCAGTTCACACGGGACTTACAATGAGCAGTTCTTC
CDR3aa: CASSSHGTYNEQFF

len: 13
abundance: NA
d_gene: NA
j_gene: TRBJ2-7
v_gene: TRBV20-1
CDR3nt: TGCAGTATAGCAACGGCCAGCTCCTACGAGCAGTACTTC
CDR3aa: CSIATASSYEQYF

len: 16
abundance: many
d_gene: NA
j_gene: TRBJ1-1
v_gene: TRBV11-2
CDR3nt: TGTGCCAGCAGGCTACTCACCAGGGGCGCTTCCACTGAAGCTTTCTTT
CDR3aa: CASRLLTRGASTEAFF

len: 15
abundance: many
d_gene: TRBD2
j_gene: TRBJ2-7
v_gene: TRBV28
CDR3nt: TGTGCCAGCAGTCCGGAAGGACTAGCGGGGGACGAGCAGTACTTC
CDR3aa: CASSPEGLAGDEQYF

len: 15
abundance: many
d_gene: NA
j_gene: TRBJ2-5
v_gene: TRBV28
CDR3nt: TGTGCCAGCACCCCCTGGGGTCTCCATAAAGAGACCCAGTACTTC
CDR3aa: CASTPWGLHKETQYF

len: 14
abundance: once
d_gene: TRBD2
j_gene: TRBJ2-5
v_gene: TRBV27
CDR3nt: TGTGCCAGCGGAAGAGGGACTAGCCAAGAGACCCAGTACTTC
CDR3aa: CASGRGTSQETQYF

len: 18
abundance: few
d_gene: NA
j_gene: TRBJ2-6
v_gene: TRBV30
CDR3nt: TGTGCCTGGAGTGTACGGGCAGGATTCTTCTCTGGGGCCAACGTCCTGACTTTC
CDR3aa: CAWSVRAGFFSGANVLTF

len: 13
abundance: NA
d_gene: NA
j_gene: TRBJ2-2
v_gene: TRBV19
CDR3nt: TGTGCCAGTAGTAGGCTAGCCGCAGTGGAGCTGTTTTTT
CDR3aa: CASSRLAAVELFF

len: 16
abundance: NA
d_gene: TRBD1
j_gene: TRBJ2-7
v_gene: TRBV18
CDR3nt: TGTGCCAGCTCCCTTATTGAAGGGACAGCGAGCTACGAGCAGTACTTC
CDR3aa: CASSLIEGTASYEQYF